This T cell receptor beta chain is drawn from a study of blood T cell repertoires in COVID-19. Study at large: Nucleic acid was either cDNA or gDNA, and it came from T cells, B-cell-depleted T cells, or PBMCs.

Germline values: CDR1 SGHRS, CDR2 YFSETQ. Trimming took 4 bases from V and 4 from J, leaving 12 bases between them. This CDR3 has 13 residues. Authors' data handling: Amplification of reference gene primers was used by the study to estimate nucleated cell counts. The table came from immunoSEQ multiplex PCR; TCRdb's copy has only in-frame clones and leaves some out. Clone size and V and J calls were adopted from that table, with D and trimming inferred from the DNA. The sample has some 69,000 clones, approximately 89% seen once. The sequence was collected from a woman in her 50s with active COVID-19. The gene calls are TRBV5-1 and TRBJ2-7; D might be TRBD1 (6 bases). The specimen sequenced was peripheral blood. The CDR3 coding sequence is TGCGCCAGCAGCCCGGGACATACTTACGAGCAGTACTTC. Translation gives CASSPGHTYEQYF.